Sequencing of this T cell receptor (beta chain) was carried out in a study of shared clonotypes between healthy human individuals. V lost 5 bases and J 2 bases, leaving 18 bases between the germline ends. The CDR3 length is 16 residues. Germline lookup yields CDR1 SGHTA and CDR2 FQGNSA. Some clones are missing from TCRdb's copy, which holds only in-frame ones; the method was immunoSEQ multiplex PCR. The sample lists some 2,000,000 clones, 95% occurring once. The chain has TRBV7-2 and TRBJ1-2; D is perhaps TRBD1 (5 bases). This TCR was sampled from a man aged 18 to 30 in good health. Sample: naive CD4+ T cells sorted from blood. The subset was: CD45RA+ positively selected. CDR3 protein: CASSAGVRQMNYGYTF. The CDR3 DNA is TGTGCCAGCAGCGCTGGCGTCCGACAGATGAACTATGGCTACACCTTC.